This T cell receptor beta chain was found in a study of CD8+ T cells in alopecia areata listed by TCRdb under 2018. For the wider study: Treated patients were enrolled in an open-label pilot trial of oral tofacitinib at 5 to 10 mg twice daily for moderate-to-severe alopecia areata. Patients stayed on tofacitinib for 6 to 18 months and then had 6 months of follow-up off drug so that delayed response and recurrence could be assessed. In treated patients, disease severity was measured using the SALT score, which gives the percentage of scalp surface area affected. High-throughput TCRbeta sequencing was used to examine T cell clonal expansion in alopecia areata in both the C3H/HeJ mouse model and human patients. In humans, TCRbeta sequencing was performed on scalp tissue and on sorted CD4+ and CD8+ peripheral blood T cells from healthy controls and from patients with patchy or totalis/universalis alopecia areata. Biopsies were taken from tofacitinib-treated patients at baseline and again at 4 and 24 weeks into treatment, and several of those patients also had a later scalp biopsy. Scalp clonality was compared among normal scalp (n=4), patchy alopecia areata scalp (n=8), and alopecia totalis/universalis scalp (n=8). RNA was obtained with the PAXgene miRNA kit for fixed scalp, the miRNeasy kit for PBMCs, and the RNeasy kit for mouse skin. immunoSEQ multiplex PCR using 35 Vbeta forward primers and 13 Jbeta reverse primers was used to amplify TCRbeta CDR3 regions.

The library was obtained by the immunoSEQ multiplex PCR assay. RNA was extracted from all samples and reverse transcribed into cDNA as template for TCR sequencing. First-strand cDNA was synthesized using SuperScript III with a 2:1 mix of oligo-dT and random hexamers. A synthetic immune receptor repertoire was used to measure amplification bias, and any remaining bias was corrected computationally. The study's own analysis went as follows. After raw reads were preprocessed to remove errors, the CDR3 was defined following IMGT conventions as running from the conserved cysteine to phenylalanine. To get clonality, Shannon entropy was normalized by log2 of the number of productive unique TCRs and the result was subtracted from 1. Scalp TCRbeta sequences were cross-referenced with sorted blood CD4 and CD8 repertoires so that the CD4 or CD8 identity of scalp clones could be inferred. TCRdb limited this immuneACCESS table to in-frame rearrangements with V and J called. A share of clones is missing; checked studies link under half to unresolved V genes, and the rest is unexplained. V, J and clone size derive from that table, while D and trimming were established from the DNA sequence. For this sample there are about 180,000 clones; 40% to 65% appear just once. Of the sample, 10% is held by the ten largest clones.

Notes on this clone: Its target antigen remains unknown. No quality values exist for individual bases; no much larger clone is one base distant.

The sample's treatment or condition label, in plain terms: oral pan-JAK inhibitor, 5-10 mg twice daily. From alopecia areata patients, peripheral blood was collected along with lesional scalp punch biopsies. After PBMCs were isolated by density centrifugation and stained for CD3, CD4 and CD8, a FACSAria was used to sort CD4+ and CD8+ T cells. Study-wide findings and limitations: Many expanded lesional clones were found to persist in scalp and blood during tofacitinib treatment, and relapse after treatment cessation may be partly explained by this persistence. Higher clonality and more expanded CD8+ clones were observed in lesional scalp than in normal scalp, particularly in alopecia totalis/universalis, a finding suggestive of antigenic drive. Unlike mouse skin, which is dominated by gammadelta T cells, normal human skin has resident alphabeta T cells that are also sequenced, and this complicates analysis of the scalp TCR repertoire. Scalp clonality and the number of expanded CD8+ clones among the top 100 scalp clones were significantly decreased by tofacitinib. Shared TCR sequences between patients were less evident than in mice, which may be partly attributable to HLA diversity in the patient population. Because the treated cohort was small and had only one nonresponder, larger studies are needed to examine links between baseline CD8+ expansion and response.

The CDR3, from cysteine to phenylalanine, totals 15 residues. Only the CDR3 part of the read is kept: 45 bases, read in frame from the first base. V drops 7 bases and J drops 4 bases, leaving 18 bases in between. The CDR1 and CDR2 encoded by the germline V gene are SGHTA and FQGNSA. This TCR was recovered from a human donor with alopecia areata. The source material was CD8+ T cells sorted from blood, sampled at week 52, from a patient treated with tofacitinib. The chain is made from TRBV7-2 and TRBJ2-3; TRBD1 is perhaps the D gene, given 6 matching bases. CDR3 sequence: CASTPVGARADTQYF. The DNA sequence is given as TGTGCCAGCACCCCGGTGGGGGCGAGAGCAGATACGCAGTATTTT. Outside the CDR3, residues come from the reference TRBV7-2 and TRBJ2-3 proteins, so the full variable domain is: GAGVSQSPSNKVTEKGKDVELRCDPISGHTALYWYRQSLGQGLEFLIYFQGNSAPDKSGLPSDRFSAERTGGSVSTLTIQRTQQEDSAVYLCASTPVGARADTQYFGPGTRLTVL.